At least ten counts were recorded for the clone carrying this T cell receptor beta chain. This sample was included in a study of early T cells in non-severe SARS-CoV-2 infection. This CDR3 contains 12 residues. Trimming took 2 bases from V and 1 from J, leaving 3 bases between them. Per the germline V gene, CDR1 is MDHEN and CDR2 is SYDVKM. TCRdb itself ran the 5' RACE reads through MiXCR, one entry per CDR3 protein. This table has about 80,000 distinct CDR3 sequences, roughly 12% appearing once. The source material was whole blood. V usage is TRBV28 and J usage is TRBJ2-7, with D unresolved. This clonotype was obtained from an adult who was a healthcare worker with PCR-confirmed SARS-CoV-2 infection or an uninfected control (not recorded which). The CDR3 reads CASSLQSYEQYF. As DNA, the CDR3 is TGTGCCAGCAGTTTACAATCCTACGAGCAGTACTTC.